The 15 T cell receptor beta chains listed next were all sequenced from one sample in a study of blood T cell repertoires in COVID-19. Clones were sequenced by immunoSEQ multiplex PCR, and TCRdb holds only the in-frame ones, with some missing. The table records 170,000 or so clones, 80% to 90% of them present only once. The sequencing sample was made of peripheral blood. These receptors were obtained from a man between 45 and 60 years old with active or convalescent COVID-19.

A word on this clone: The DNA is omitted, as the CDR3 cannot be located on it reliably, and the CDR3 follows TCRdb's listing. CDR3 residues: CASSSSTSGGLYEQYF. J is TRBJ2-7 and V is TRBV27; the table assigns TRBD2, which was not confirmed against the DNA. Germline V gene sequence: CDR1 MNHEY, CDR2 SMNVEV (reference sequence). The CDR3 numbers 16 amino acids, ends counted.

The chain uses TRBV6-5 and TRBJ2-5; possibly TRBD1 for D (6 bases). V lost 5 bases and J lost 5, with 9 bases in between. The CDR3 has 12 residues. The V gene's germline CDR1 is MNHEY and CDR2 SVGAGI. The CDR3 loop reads CASSPQGETQYF. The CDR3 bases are TGTGCCAGCAGTCCCCAGGGGGAGACCCAGTACTTC.

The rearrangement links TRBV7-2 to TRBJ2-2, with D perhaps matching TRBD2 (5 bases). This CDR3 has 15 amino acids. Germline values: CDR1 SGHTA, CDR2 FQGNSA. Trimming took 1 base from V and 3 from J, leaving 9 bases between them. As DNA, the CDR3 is TGTGCCAGCAGCTTAGGAGGGATGTACACCGGGGAGCTGTTTTTT. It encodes CASSLGGMYTGELFF.

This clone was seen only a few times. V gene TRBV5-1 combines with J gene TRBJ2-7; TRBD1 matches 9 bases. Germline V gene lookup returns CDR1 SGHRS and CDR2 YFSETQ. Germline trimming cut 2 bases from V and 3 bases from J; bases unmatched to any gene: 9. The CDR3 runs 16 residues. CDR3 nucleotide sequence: TGCGCCAGCAGCTTTGCCTCCGGGACAGGGCTCTACGAGCAGTACTTC. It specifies CASSFASGTGLYEQYF.

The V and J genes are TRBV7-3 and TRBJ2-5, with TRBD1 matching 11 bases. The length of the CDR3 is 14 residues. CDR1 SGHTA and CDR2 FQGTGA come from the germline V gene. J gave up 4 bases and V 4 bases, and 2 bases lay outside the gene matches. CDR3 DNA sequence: TGTGCCAGCAGCTCAGGGACAGGGGGAGAGACCCAGTACTTC. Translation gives CASSSGTGGETQYF.

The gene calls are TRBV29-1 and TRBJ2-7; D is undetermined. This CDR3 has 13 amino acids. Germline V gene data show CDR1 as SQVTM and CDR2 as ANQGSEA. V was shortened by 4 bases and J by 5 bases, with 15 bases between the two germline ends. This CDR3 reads CSVVWQMGHEQYF. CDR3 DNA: TGCAGCGTTGTGTGGCAGATGGGCCACGAGCAGTACTTC.

CDR3 sequence: CASSLGLVDEQFF. The CDR3 nucleotides read TGTGCCAGCAGCCTGGGACTAGTGGATGAGCAGTTCTTC. J is TRBJ2-1 and V is TRBV5-4; 8 positions agree with TRBD2. Germline assignment: CDR1 SGHNT and CDR2 YYREEE (reference sequence). The CDR3 sequence is 13 residues long. V lost 4 bases to trimming and J lost 8 bases; unmatched junction nucleotides: 5.

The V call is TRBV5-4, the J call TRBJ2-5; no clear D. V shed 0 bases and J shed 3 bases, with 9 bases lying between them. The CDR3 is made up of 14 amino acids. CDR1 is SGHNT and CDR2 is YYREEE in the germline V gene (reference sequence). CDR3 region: CASSLVEQKETQYF. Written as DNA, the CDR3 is TGTGCCAGCAGCTTGGTAGAACAGAAAGAGACCCAGTACTTC.

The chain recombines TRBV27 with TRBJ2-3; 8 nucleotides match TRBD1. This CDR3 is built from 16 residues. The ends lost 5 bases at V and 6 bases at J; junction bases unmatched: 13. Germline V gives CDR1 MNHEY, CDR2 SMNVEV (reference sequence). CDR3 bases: TGTGCCAGCAGTCTCACCGGGACAGGATGGTTGGATACGCAGTATTTT. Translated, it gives CASSLTGTGWLDTQYF.

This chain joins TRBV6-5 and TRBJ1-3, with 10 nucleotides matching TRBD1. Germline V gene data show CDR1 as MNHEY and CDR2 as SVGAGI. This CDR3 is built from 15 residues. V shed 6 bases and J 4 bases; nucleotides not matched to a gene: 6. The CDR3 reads CASRWDRGAGNTIYF. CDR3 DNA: TGTGCCAGCAGATGGGACAGGGGTGCAGGAAACACCATATATTTT.

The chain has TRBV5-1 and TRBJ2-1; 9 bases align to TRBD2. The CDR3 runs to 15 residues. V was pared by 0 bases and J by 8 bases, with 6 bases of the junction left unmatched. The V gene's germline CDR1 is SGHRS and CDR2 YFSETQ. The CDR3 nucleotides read TGCGCCAGCAGCTTGGGGACTAGCGATCCGGATGAGCAGTTCTTC. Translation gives CASSLGTSDPDEQFF.

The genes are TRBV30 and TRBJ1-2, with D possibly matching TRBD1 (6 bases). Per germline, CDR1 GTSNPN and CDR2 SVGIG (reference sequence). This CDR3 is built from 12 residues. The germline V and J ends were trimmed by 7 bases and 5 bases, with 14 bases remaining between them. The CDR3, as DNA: TGTGCCTACAGATCGCAGGGGTATGGCTACACCTTC. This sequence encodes CAYRSQGYGYTF.

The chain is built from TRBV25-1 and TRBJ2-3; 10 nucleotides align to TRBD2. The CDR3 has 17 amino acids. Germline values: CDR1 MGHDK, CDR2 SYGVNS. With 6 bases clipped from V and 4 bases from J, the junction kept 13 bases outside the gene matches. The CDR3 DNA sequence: TGTGCCAGCAGACCCGCAGCGGGGGGGCCAGGGGCAGATACGCAGTATTTT. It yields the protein CASRPAAGGPGADTQYF. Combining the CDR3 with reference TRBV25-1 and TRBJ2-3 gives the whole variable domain EADIYQTPRYLVIGTGKKITLECSQTMGHDKMYWYQQDPGMELHLIHYSYGVNSTEKGDLSSESTVSRIRTEHFPLTLESARPSHTSQYLCASRPAAGGPGADTQYFGPGTRLTVL.

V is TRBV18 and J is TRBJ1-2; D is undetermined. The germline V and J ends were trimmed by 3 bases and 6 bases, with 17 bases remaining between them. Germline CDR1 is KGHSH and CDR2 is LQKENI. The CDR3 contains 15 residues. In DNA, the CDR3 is TGTGCCAGCTCACCGAGCAGACACCTCGGGGATGGCTACACCTTC. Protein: CASSPSRHLGDGYTF.

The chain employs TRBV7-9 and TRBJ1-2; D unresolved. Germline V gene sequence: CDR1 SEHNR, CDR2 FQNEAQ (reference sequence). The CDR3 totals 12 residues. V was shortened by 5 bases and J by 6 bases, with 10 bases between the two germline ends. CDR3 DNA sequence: TGTGCCAGCAGCCTCTCAGAGGATGGCTACACCTTC. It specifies CASSLSEDGYTF.